These 11 T cell receptor beta chains were sequenced from one sample in a study of blood T cell repertoires in COVID-19. Method: immunoSEQ multiplex PCR; TCRdb's copy keeps in-frame clones and lacks some. This sample has about 340,000 clones, with roughly 90% found just once. The sequencing sample was made of PBMCs or T cells enriched from blood (not recorded which). These receptors were obtained from a woman younger than 45 who had recovered from COVID-19.

In the case of this clone: Distinct nucleotide sequences in the sample also encode this CDR3. This chain joins TRBV4-2 and TRBJ2-7; 11 nucleotides line up with TRBD2. Germline V lookup: CDR1 LGHNA, CDR2 YNFKEQ. The CDR3 runs to 16 residues. After removal of 0 bases from V and 1 base from J, the junction contained 2 bases not matched to a gene. CDR3 residues: CASSQEGTSGSYEQYF. The DNA for the CDR3 is TGTGCCAGCAGCCAAGAAGGGACTAGCGGTTCCTACGAGCAGTACTTC.

Only one count was recorded for this clone. The gene calls are TRBV4-1 and TRBJ2-7, with 7 bases fitting TRBD2. V was pared by 4 bases and J by 3 bases, with 6 bases of the junction left unmatched. CDR1 is MGHRA and CDR2 is YSYEKL in the germline V gene. The CDR3 spans 14 residues. The CDR3 nucleotides are TGCGCCAGCAGCCTGGCTAGCGGTAACTACGAGCAGTACTTC. Translated, it gives CASSLASGNYEQYF.

The gene calls are TRBV5-1 and TRBJ2-1, with TRBD2 matching over 7 bases. Germline CDR1 SGHRS, CDR2 YFSETQ. The CDR3 runs 15 residues. Trimming removed 0 bases from V and 3 bases from J; junction bases left unmatched: 3. The CDR3, as DNA: TGCGCCAGCAGCTTGGGGGCTAGCGGCTACAATGAGCAGTTCTTC. It codes for CASSLGASGYNEQFF.

This sequence joins TRBV28 and TRBJ1-1; a possible D gene is TRBD1 (5 bases). This CDR3 comprises 12 residues. V shed 1 base and J shed 10 bases, with 10 bases lying between them. Germline V gene lookup returns CDR1 MDHEN and CDR2 SYDVKM. DNA of the CDR3: TGTGCCAGCAGTTTATCAGGGAAACCAGCTTTCTTT. It codes for CASSLSGKPAFF. The entire variable domain, with the rest obtained from reference TRBV28 and TRBJ1-1, is as follows: DVKVTQSSRYLVKRTGEKVFLECVQDMDHENMFWYRQDPGLGLRLIYFSYDVKMKEKGDIPEGYSVSREKKERFSLILESASTNQTSMYLCASSLSGKPAFFGQGTRLTVV.

The V gene is TRBV6-1, the J gene TRBJ2-1; 9 nucleotides match TRBD2. Unmatched junction bases numbered 11, after V lost 4 bases and J lost 4 bases. CDR1 is MNHNS and CDR2 is SASEGT in the germline V gene. This CDR3 contains 17 residues. The chain's CDR3 is CASSGGSLAGYYNEQFF. The CDR3 DNA reads TGTGCCAGCAGTGGGGGGTCTCTAGCGGGGTATTACAATGAGCAGTTCTTC.

The chain recombines TRBV11-1 with TRBJ2-3; D is unclear. The length of the CDR3 is 13 residues. Germline CDR1 is SGHAT and CDR2 is FQDESV (reference sequence). With 5 bases removed from V and 8 bases from J, the gap between germline ends came to 14 bases. CDR3 sequence reads: CASSTTEYATQYF. CDR3 sequence (DNA): TGTGCCAGCAGCACAACCGAATACGCTACGCAGTATTTT.

This clone came up once. The chain is built from TRBV28 and TRBJ1-1; perhaps TRBD1 as D (5 bases). CDR1 MDHEN and CDR2 SYDVKM come from the germline V gene. V was trimmed by 7 bases and J by 1 base, leaving 13 bases between them. The length of the CDR3 is 14 residues. CDR3 loop: CASTVGHPNTEAFF. The CDR3 DNA sequence: TGTGCCAGCACCGTCGGACACCCGAACACTGAAGCTTTCTTT.

The CDR3 coding sequence is TGTGCCAGCAGCGCCCTCGATGAGCAGTTCTTC. Translating it yields CASSALDEQFF. V usage is TRBV9 and J usage is TRBJ2-1; D not certain. In germline, CDR1 is SGDLS, CDR2 YYNGEE. The germline V and J ends were trimmed by 3 bases and 8 bases, with 6 bases remaining between them. The CDR3 extends over 11 amino acids.

The chain links TRBV7-2 to TRBJ2-6, with D perhaps TRBD2 (6 bases). V shed 5 bases and J shed 1 base, with 9 bases lying between them. The CDR3 loop spans 15 amino acids. CDR1 is SGHTA and CDR2 is FQGNSA in the germline V gene. The CDR3 bases are TGTGCCAGCAGCCCAGGGAGGTCTGGGGCCAACGTCCTGACTTTC. It is translated as CASSPGRSGANVLTF.

The chain joins TRBV4-1 to TRBJ1-1; tentatively, D is TRBD1 (6 bases). Germline-derived CDR1 and CDR2 are MGHRA and YSYEKL. V gave up 1 base and J gave up 4 bases, with 10 bases separating them. This CDR3 is built from 14 residues. In DNA form, the CDR3 reads TGCGCCAGCAGCCAAGGTCAGGGGTCCACTGAAGCTTTCTTT. This gives the protein CASSQGQGSTEAFF.

The rearrangement uses TRBV2 and TRBJ1-3; 8 bases are shared with TRBD1. V lost 5 bases and J lost 0; bases outside the gene matches: 9. CDR1 and CDR2 from the germline V gene are SNHLY and FYNNEI. The CDR3 is made up of 17 amino acids. In DNA form, the CDR3 reads TGTGCCAGCAGTACTATGGGACAGGCGACCTCTGGAAACACCATATATTTT. Amino acids: CASSTMGQATSGNTIYF.